The rows below give T cell receptor beta chains drawn from one sample of a study of T cells in Graves' hyperthyroidism and ophthalmopathy. In TCRdb, the multiplex PCR reads were re-called with MiXCR into one record per CDR3 protein. The sample lists fewer than 500,000 distinct CDR3 sequences, about 15% occurring once. The sample consisted of blood. Receptor source: a woman aged 30 to 39 with Graves' ophthalmopathy. CDR3s include the opening cysteine and the closing phenylalanine or tryptophan. A D gene is named only where the DNA matches it firmly. The listing skips clone size in some rows; elsewhere it reads once, few, many or a size class.

cdr3_aa cdr3_nt j_call d_call v_call clone_size
CASSQERLPNEKLFF TGCGCCAGCAGCCAAGAAAGGCTTCCTAATGAAAAACTGTTTTTT TRBJ1-4 NA TRBV4-1 NA
CSARPPGITDTQYF TGCAGTGCTAGACCTCCAGGGATCACAGATACGCAGTATTTT TRBJ2-3 NA TRBV20-1 many
CASSLGSRPDLYGYTF TGTGCCAGCAGCTTAGGGTCAAGGCCTGACCTCTATGGCTACACCTTC TRBJ1-2 NA TRBV11-3 many
CASSLAGGVEQYF TGTGCCAGCAGCTTAGCGGGGGGGGTCGAGCAGTACTTC TRBJ2-7 TRBD2 TRBV7-8 NA
CATGRFNEKLFF TGTGCCACCGGGCGGTTCAATGAAAAACTGTTTTTT TRBJ1-4 NA TRBV12-3/TRBV12-4 once
CATSIDRPSEGTDTQYF TGTGCCACCAGCATTGACAGGCCATCCGAGGGCACAGATACGCAGTATTTT TRBJ2-3 NA TRBV15 many
CAWSVQSGKLFF TGTGCCTGGAGTGTTCAAAGTGGAAAACTGTTTTTT TRBJ1-4 NA TRBV30 many
CASKVGGSQPQHF TGTGCCAGCAAGGTCGGGGGCTCGCAGCCCCAGCATTTT TRBJ1-5 NA TRBV2 many
CSAIRQGGEYF TGCAGTGCTATACGACAGGGTGGGGAGTACTTC TRBJ2-5 TRBD1 TRBV20-1 NA
CATNRHLNTGELFF TGTGCCACGAACAGACACCTTAACACCGGGGAGCTGTTTTTT TRBJ2-2 NA TRBV6-1 NA
CASSQGPSGGENEQYF TGTGCCAGCAGCCAAGGACCAAGCGGGGGGGAGAACGAGCAGTACTTC TRBJ2-7 TRBD2 TRBV3-1 NA
CATSPGQLYNEQFF TGTGCCACCTCACCGGGACAGTTATACAATGAGCAGTTCTTC TRBJ2-1 TRBD1 TRBV9 many
CASSFGRRNEKLFF TGTGCCAGCAGTTTTGGACGGAGAAATGAAAAACTGTTTTTT TRBJ1-4 NA TRBV12-3/TRBV12-4 many
CASSQENRPRASIQYF TGCGCCAGCAGCCAAGAAAATCGGCCGAGGGCGAGCATTCAGTACTTC TRBJ2-4 NA TRBV4-1 NA
CSARDGLAQDEQYF TGCAGTGCTAGAGATGGACTAGCGCAAGACGAGCAGTACTTC TRBJ2-7 TRBD2 TRBV20-1 many
CASSPTTNYGYTF TGTGCCAGCAGCCCAACAACTAACTATGGCTACACCTTC TRBJ1-2 NA TRBV7-9 few
CASSLNPRGPSSYEQYF TGTGCCAGCAGCTTAAACCCCCGGGGACCTAGCTCCTACGAGCAGTACTTC TRBJ2-7 NA TRBV11-2 many
CASSISRWTVNTEAFF TGTGCCAGTAGTATCTCGCGATGGACCGTGAACACTGAAGCTTTCTTT TRBJ1-1 NA TRBV19 NA
CASSPVPGHLTEAFF TGTGCCAGCAGTCCAGTCCCGGGACACCTTACCGAAGCTTTCTTT TRBJ1-1 NA TRBV3-1 many
CASTDRERNEQYF TGCGCCAGCACGGACAGGGAGCGCAACGAGCAGTACTTC TRBJ2-7 TRBD1 TRBV5-1 few
CASRPRLAGVPVNEQFF TGTGCCAGCAGACCGAGACTAGCGGGGGTTCCTGTAAATGAGCAGTTCTTC TRBJ2-1 TRBD2 TRBV7-9 many
CASSVDTSGGLRETQYF TGTGCCAGCAGCGTAGACACTAGCGGGGGGTTGCGAGAGACCCAGTACTTC TRBJ2-5 TRBD2 TRBV9 few
CASSPSDRGPQETQYF TGTGCCAGCAGCCCCTCGGACAGGGGACCACAAGAGACCCAGTACTTC TRBJ2-5 TRBD1 TRBV3-1 many
CASSTRQGGNSPLHF TGTGCCAGCAGCACCCGACAGGGAGGGAATTCACCCCTCCACTTT TRBJ1-6 TRBD1 TRBV11-1 many
CASSRPIGQAANQPQHF TGTGCCAGCAGTAGACCTATTGGACAGGCGGCCAATCAGCCCCAGCATTTT TRBJ1-5 TRBD1 TRBV6-1 many
CASTEGPRFNEQFF TGTGCCAGCACGGAGGGGCCTAGGTTCAATGAGCAGTTCTTC TRBJ2-1 NA TRBV9 many
CSTSLNTEAFF TGCAGCACGTCACTGAACACTGAAGCTTTCTTT TRBJ1-1 NA TRBV29-1 once
CSVSGQDTEAFF TGCAGCGTTTCAGGACAGGACACTGAAGCTTTCTTT TRBJ1-1 TRBD1 TRBV29-1 many
CASMGGQSGNTIYF TGTGCCAGCATGGGGGGGCAATCTGGAAACACCATATATTTT TRBJ1-3 NA TRBV11-2 many
CASSYAQGFDYEQYF TGTGCCAGCAGTTACGCCCAAGGGTTCGACTACGAGCAGTACTTC TRBJ2-7 NA TRBV6-5 NA
CSARESEVNEQFF TGCAGTGCTAGAGAAAGTGAAGTCAATGAGCAGTTCTTC TRBJ2-1 NA TRBV20-1 many
CASFPGQGIYSNQPQHF TGTGCCAGTTTCCCGGGACAGGGGATCTATAGCAATCAGCCCCAGCATTTT TRBJ1-5 TRBD1 TRBV6-1 many
CASSTRGTGAVGAFF TGTGCCAGCAGCACTAGGGGGACAGGGGCAGTAGGAGCTTTCTTT TRBJ1-1 TRBD1 TRBV11-2 many
CSVVPGTYNEQFF TGCAGCGTTGTCCCCGGGACTTACAATGAGCAGTTCTTC TRBJ2-1 NA TRBV29-1 many
CASSLGTGVPYGYTF TGTGCCAGCAGCTTAGGGACAGGGGTTCCCTATGGCTACACCTTC TRBJ1-2 TRBD1 TRBV7-9 NA
CAISESNSLGYGYTF TGTGCCATCAGTGAGTCGAACAGCCTTGGGTATGGCTACACCTTC TRBJ1-2 NA TRBV10-3 many
CASSPNGQGLSEQYF TGTGCCAGCAGCCCGAACGGACAGGGGCTGTCGGAGCAGTACTTC TRBJ2-7 TRBD1 TRBV27 NA
CASSLAGQGMETQYF TGTGCCAGCAGCTTAGCGGGACAGGGGATGGAGACCCAGTACTTC TRBJ2-5 TRBD1 TRBV7-2 many
CSAKEVGGNTEAFF TGCAGTGCTAAGGAGGTCGGGGGAAACACTGAAGCTTTCTTT TRBJ1-1 NA TRBV20-1 many
CASSLLAADTDTQYF TGTGCCAGCAGTCTCCTAGCGGCGGACACAGATACGCAGTATTTT TRBJ2-3 TRBD2 TRBV6-1 NA
CASSPPGSTDTQYF TGTGCCAGCTCACCACCGGGGAGCACAGATACGCAGTATTTT TRBJ2-3 NA TRBV18 many
CSAREYSTGGYEQYF TGCAGTGCTAGAGAGTATTCCACAGGGGGCTACGAGCAGTACTTC TRBJ2-7 TRBD1 TRBV20-1 many